A single sample gave rise to the 28 T cell receptor beta chains below, sequenced in a study of control samples from healthy donors and cancer patients. Only in-frame clones appear in the TCRdb table, and some are missing; sequencing was by immunoSEQ multiplex PCR. The sample yields some 79,000 clones, roughly 90% seen once. The sample consisted of blood. All receptors come from a man between 45 and 60 years old in good health.

J is TRBJ1-1 and V is TRBV9, with TRBD1 matching over 8 bases. Per germline, CDR1 SGDLS and CDR2 YYNGEE. Trimming took 4 bases from V and 6 from J; bases not matched to a gene: 11. The CDR3 totals 15 residues. The CDR3 nucleotides are TGTGCCAGCAGCTCCGAAGGACAGGGAAGATCTGAAGCTTTCTTT. Residues: CASSSEGQGRSEAFF.

CDR3 nucleotide sequence: TGTGCCAGTAGTATAGCAGACCTCGTGGGCTATGGCTACACCTTC. It translates to CASSIADLVGYGYTF. The chain is built from TRBV19 and TRBJ1-2, with unresolved D. Germline loops: CDR1 LNHDA, CDR2 SQIVND (reference sequence). The CDR3 extends over 15 amino acids. Trimming shortened V by 1 base and J by 4 bases, and 13 bases separated the two germline ends.

The chain is built from TRBV30 and TRBJ1-2; tentative D call: TRBD1 (5 bases). Germline CDR1 and CDR2: GTSNPN and SVGIG (reference sequence). This CDR3 is 16 amino acids long. V lost 5 bases, J lost 3 bases, and 22 bases lay in between. The DNA for the CDR3 is TGTGCCTGGGAACTACCGGTACAGGACTTCTACTATGGCTACACCTTC. Translated: CAWELPVQDFYYGYTF. Full variable domain (remainder filled in from reference TRBV30 and TRBJ1-2): SQTIHQWPATLVQPVGSPLSLECTVEGTSNPNLYWYRQAAGRGLQLLFYSVGIGQISSEVPQNLSASRPQDRQFILSSKKLLLSDSGFYLCAWELPVQDFYYGYTFGSGTRLTVV.

This chain joins TRBV29-1 and TRBJ2-2; 9 nucleotides line up with TRBD2. Unmatched junction bases numbered 3, after V lost 4 bases and J lost 3 bases. The CDR3 length is 14 residues. The germline CDR1 and CDR2 sequences are SQVTM and ANQGSEA. The chain's CDR3 is CSVAAGGYTGELFF. DNA for the CDR3: TGCAGCGTTGCAGCGGGGGGATACACCGGGGAGCTGTTTTTT.

J is TRBJ1-4 and V is TRBV21-1. TRBV21-1 is a recognized pseudogene. The CDR3 is 12 residues long. CDR3 loop: CASSMGNEKLFF. The CDR3 DNA reads TGTGCCAGCAGCATGGGAAATGAAAAACTGTTTTTT.

The J gene is TRBJ1-2, the V gene TRBV2; D possibly corresponds to TRBD1 (6 bases). V lost 4 bases to trimming and J lost 7 bases, with 19 bases between them. The germline V gene has CDR1 SNHLY and CDR2 FYNNEI. This CDR3 contains 15 residues. In nucleotides, the CDR3 is TGTGCCAGCAGTGGCCTGGTTACGGGGGCTGGTGGCTACACCTTC. Translating it yields CASSGLVTGAGGYTF.

The chain joins TRBV6-6 to TRBJ2-1; D is possibly TRBD1 (5 bases). The CDR3 length is 16 residues. Germline V gene lookup returns CDR1 MNHNY and CDR2 SVGAGI (reference sequence). With 2 bases removed from V and 0 bases from J, the gap between germline ends came to 11 bases. This chain's CDR3 is CASSYHRGSSYNEQFF. CDR3 nucleotides: TGTGCCAGCAGTTACCATAGGGGTTCCTCCTACAATGAGCAGTTCTTC.

The genes are TRBV11-2 and TRBJ2-2, with D perhaps TRBD1 or TRBD2 (6 bases each). CDR1 and CDR2 from the germline V gene are SGHAT and FQNNGV. Trimming shortened V by 2 bases and J by 3 bases, and 13 bases separated the two germline ends. This CDR3 is built from 16 residues. The CDR3 sequence is CASSLPQGRYTGELFF. The CDR3, as DNA: TGTGCCAGCAGCTTACCTCAGGGGAGGTACACCGGGGAGCTGTTTTTT. The entire variable domain, with the rest obtained from reference TRBV11-2 and TRBJ2-2, is as follows: EAGVAQSPRYKIIEKRQSVAFWCNPISGHATLYWYQQILGQGPKLLIQFQNNGVVDDSQLPKDRFSAERLKGVDSTLKIQPAKLEDSAVYLCASSLPQGRYTGELFFGEGSRLTVL.

The chain carries TRBV15 and TRBJ1-2; D may be TRBD1 (6 bases). CDR1 and CDR2 from the germline V gene are LNHNV and YYDKDF (reference sequence). The CDR3 extends over 14 amino acids. The V and J ends lost 3 bases and 7 bases respectively, with 15 bases between them. The CDR3 region has the DNA TGTGCCACCAGCAGCCGACAGGTTCGAGGTGGCTACACCTTC. It is translated as CATSSRQVRGGYTF.

This clone was picked up a small number of times. The V and J genes are TRBV5-1 and TRBJ1-4, with D tentatively TRBD1 (5 bases). Trimming stripped 4 bases from V and 8 bases from J, with 18 bases between. The V gene's germline CDR1 is SGHRS and CDR2 YFSETQ. This CDR3 is built from 15 residues. The CDR3 nucleotides read TGCGCCAGCAGCCCCGGGACCGAAGGAAGGGAAAAACTGTTTTTT. Translation: CASSPGTEGREKLFF.

The V gene is TRBV6-5, the J gene TRBJ2-7; perhaps TRBD1 as D (6 bases). CDR1 is MNHEY, CDR2 SVGAGI, per germline. The CDR3 is 13 amino acids. V lost 7 bases to trimming and J lost 2 bases, with 12 bases between them. The CDR3 nucleotides read TGTGCCAGCACCAGGGCAGGGGCCTACGAGCAGTACTTC. It translates to CASTRAGAYEQYF.

V and J are TRBV6-1 and TRBJ1-5; D possibly corresponds to TRBD1 (5 bases). V was clipped by 1 base and J by 0 bases, with 7 bases between them. The germline V gene has CDR1 MNHNS and CDR2 SASEGT. This CDR3 contains 15 residues. CDR3 in amino acids: CASSEGGVSNQPQHF. In DNA form, the CDR3 reads TGTGCCAGCAGTGAAGGAGGGGTTAGCAATCAGCCCCAGCATTTT.

The sample holds a few counts of this clone. Additional DNA sequences in this sample encode the identical CDR3. The V gene is TRBV7-2, the J gene TRBJ1-5, with D possibly TRBD1 on 5 matching bases. CDR3 length equals 13 residues. Trimming removed 2 bases from V and 7 bases from J, with 9 bases in between. The germline V gene encodes CDR1 SGHTA and CDR2 FQGNSA. The DNA for the CDR3 is TGTGCCAGCAGCTTACTTGGGGACCAGCCCCAGCATTTT. Protein product: CASSLLGDQPQHF.

V gene TRBV5-5 combines with J gene TRBJ1-5, with 8 bases aligning to TRBD1. CDR1 is SGHKS and CDR2 is YYEKEE in the germline V gene (reference sequence). V was clipped by 1 base and J by 4 bases; unmatched bases: 13. The CDR3 loop spans 18 amino acids. The CDR3 nucleotides read TGTGCCAGCAGCTTGAGGCTTATATTGGGACAGGTGAATCAGCCCCAGCATTTT. This encodes CASSLRLILGQVNQPQHF.

This chain uses TRBV6-5 with TRBJ2-1; no definite D call. In germline, CDR1 is MNHEY, CDR2 SVGAGI. The CDR3 consists of 15 residues. V lost 6 bases and J 0 bases, leaving 12 bases between the germline ends. The CDR3 loop reads CASRVIQTSYNEQFF. Written as DNA, the CDR3 is TGTGCCAGCAGGGTAATCCAGACCTCCTACAATGAGCAGTTCTTC.

The chain couples TRBV9 to TRBJ2-1; a possible D gene is TRBD2 (6 bases). Germline lookup yields CDR1 SGDLS and CDR2 YYNGEE. Trimming shortened V by 0 bases and J by 4 bases, and 11 bases separated the two germline ends. This CDR3 spans 15 amino acids. The CDR3 loop reads CASSVGRGSYNEQFF. The CDR3 nucleotides read TGTGCCAGCAGCGTAGGCCGGGGGAGTTACAATGAGCAGTTCTTC.

V is TRBV27 and J is TRBJ1-2, with a tentative D call TRBD1 (5 bases). Trimming stripped 2 bases from V and 6 bases from J, with 10 bases between. The CDR3 is 13 residues long. CDR1 MNHEY and CDR2 SMNVEV come from the germline V gene (reference sequence). DNA of the CDR3: TGTGCCAGCAGTTTAGGGACGGGTGATGGCTACACCTTC. It is translated as CASSLGTGDGYTF.

The CDR3 here is CATRDGDNEKLFF. The CDR3 DNA sequence: TGTGCCACCCGAGACGGAGATAATGAAAAACTGTTTTTT. The chain carries TRBV6-5 and TRBJ1-4; D ambiguous. The germline CDR1 and CDR2 sequences are MNHEY and SVGAGI. V was clipped by 10 bases and J by 4 bases, with 13 bases between them. CDR3 length: 13 amino acids.

J is TRBJ1-4 and V is TRBV9, with 7 bases fitting TRBD1. Germline V gene lookup returns CDR1 SGDLS and CDR2 YYNGEE. The V segment lost 4 bases and the J segment 6 bases; nucleotides outside the gene matches: 12. CDR3 size: 16 residues. Here the CDR3 DNA reads TGTGCCAGCAGCCCCCGAGGGTGGCAGGGGGATGAAAAACTGTTTTTT. It codes for CASSPRGWQGDEKLFF. The full variable domain, rest sourced from reference TRBV9 and TRBJ1-4, is DSGVTQTPKHLITATGQRVTLRCSPRSGDLSVYWYQQSLDQGLQFLIQYYNGEERAKGNILERFSAQQFPDLHSELNLSSLELGDSALYFCASSPRGWQGDEKLFFGSGTQLSVL.

J is TRBJ1-1 and V is TRBV11-1, with D possibly matching TRBD1 (6 bases). The CDR3 covers 14 residues. With 6 bases removed from V and 0 bases from J, the gap between germline ends came to 11 bases. CDR1 and CDR2 (germline): SGHAT, FQDESV (reference sequence). The CDR3 protein is CASREDRVNTEAFF. The DNA of the CDR3 is TGTGCCAGCAGGGAGGACAGAGTGAACACTGAAGCTTTCTTT. Looking up the rest from reference TRBV11-1 and TRBJ1-1 gives the full variable domain: EAEVAQSPRYKITEKSQAVAFWCDPISGHATLYWYRQILGQGPELLVQFQDESVVDDSQLPKDRFSAERLKGVDSTLKIQPAELGDSAMYLCASREDRVNTEAFFGQGTRLTVV.

Here the CDR3 DNA reads TGTGCCAGCAGTGGCTTAGCGGGGGGGCCGGGGACCCAGTACTTC. Amino acids: CASSGLAGGPGTQYF. The V and J genes are TRBV2 and TRBJ2-5; 11 nucleotides agree with TRBD2. This CDR3 has 15 amino acids. V lost 4 bases to trimming and J lost 7 bases; unmatched junction nucleotides: 8. Germline-derived CDR1 and CDR2 are SNHLY and FYNNEI. Filled out from reference TRBV2 and TRBJ2-5, the complete variable domain reads EPEVTQTPSHQVTQMGQEVILRCVPISNHLYFYWYRQILGQKVEFLVSFYNNEISEKSEIFDDQFSVERPDGSNFTLKIRSTKLEDSAMYFCASSGLAGGPGTQYFGPGTRLLVL.

This clone was detected once. The chain joins TRBV5-4 to TRBJ1-3; possibly TRBD1 for D (5 bases). V was trimmed by 3 bases and J by 4 bases, leaving 11 bases between them. The CDR3 is 14 amino acids. Germline assignment: CDR1 SGHNT and CDR2 YYREEE (reference sequence). Written as DNA, the CDR3 is TGTGCCAGCAGCTCTCAGGGTTCCGGAAACACCATATATTTT. Protein sequence: CASSSQGSGNTIYF.

The V gene is TRBV23-1, the J gene TRBJ2-5, with 7 bases lining up with TRBD2. TRBV23-1 is recorded as an ORF, its role being uncertain. J lost 7 bases, V lost 6 bases, and 8 bases had no gene match. This CDR3 contains 13 residues. The CDR3 reads CASSPGGAGTQYF. The CDR3 DNA is TGCGCCAGCAGCCCGGGGGGTGCGGGGACCCAGTACTTC.

The V and J genes are TRBV4-2 and TRBJ2-1; D perhaps matches TRBD2 (6 bases). Germline assignment: CDR1 LGHNA and CDR2 YNFKEQ. This CDR3 is 17 amino acids long. Trimming left V 0 bases short and J 1 base short, with 13 bases between. CDR3 protein: CASSQDQASASYNEQFF. The CDR3 DNA sequence: TGTGCCAGCAGCCAAGATCAGGCTAGCGCGTCCTACAATGAGCAGTTCTTC.

The chain recombines TRBV11-2 with TRBJ1-2; possible D gene TRBD1, 5 bases. The germline CDR1 and CDR2 sequences are SGHAT and FQNNGV. The CDR3 covers 15 residues. Trimming left V 3 bases short and J 5 bases short, with 16 bases between. The CDR3: CASSFDLAWGYGYTF. The CDR3 DNA follows: TGTGCCAGCAGCTTCGATCTCGCCTGGGGGTATGGCTACACCTTC. Variable domain in full (rest from reference TRBV11-2 and TRBJ1-2): EAGVAQSPRYKIIEKRQSVAFWCNPISGHATLYWYQQILGQGPKLLIQFQNNGVVDDSQLPKDRFSAERLKGVDSTLKIQPAKLEDSAVYLCASSFDLAWGYGYTFGSGTRLTVV.

This sequence joins TRBV7-9 and TRBJ1-1, with 7 positions matching TRBD1. Trimming at V came to 4 bases and at J to 0 bases, leaving 2 bases not matched to a gene. This CDR3 has 14 residues. Germline-derived CDR1 and CDR2 are SEHNR and FQNEAQ (reference sequence). This CDR3 reads CASSSTGMNTEAFF. The CDR3 DNA follows: TGTGCCAGCAGCTCGACAGGGATGAACACTGAAGCTTTCTTT.

This chain uses TRBV3-1 (or the pseudogene TRBV3-2) with TRBJ2-1; D unclear. The V and J ends lost 3 bases and 0 bases respectively, with 6 bases between them. Germline CDR1 and CDR2: LGHDT and YNNKEL (reference sequence). This CDR3 contains 14 residues. The CDR3 region is CASSHQNSYNEQFF. The CDR3 DNA is TGTGCCAGCAGCCATCAGAACTCCTACAATGAGCAGTTCTTC.

With regard to this clone: Other DNA sequences in this sample translate to the same CDR3. The J gene is TRBJ2-3, the V gene TRBV10-1, with D possibly being TRBD1 (6 bases). CDR1 and CDR2 (germline): WNHNN, SYGVQD (reference sequence). Between the trimmed V and J ends, which lost 0 bases and 9 bases, there was a span of 13 bases. The CDR3 covers 14 residues. The CDR3 here is CASSESGAQSTQYF. The CDR3 DNA reads as TGCGCCAGCAGTGAGTCGGGGGCCCAGAGCACGCAGTATTTT.